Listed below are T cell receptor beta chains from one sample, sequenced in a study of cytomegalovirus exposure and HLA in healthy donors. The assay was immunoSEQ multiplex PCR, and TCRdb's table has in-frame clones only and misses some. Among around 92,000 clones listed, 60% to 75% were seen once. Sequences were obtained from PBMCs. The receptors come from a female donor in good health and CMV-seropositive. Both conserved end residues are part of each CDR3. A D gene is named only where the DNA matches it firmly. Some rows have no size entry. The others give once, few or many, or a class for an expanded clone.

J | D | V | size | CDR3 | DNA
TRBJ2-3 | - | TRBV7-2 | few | CASSLLLRALDTQYF | TGTGCCAGCAGCTTACTCCTCAGGGCCTTGGATACGCAGTATTTT
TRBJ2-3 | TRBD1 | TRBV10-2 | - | CASRPGQGLGTDTQYF | TGCGCCAGCAGACCGGGACAGGGATTGGGCACAGATACGCAGTATTTT
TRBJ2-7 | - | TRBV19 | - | CASSPTVSYEQYF | TGTGCCAGTAGCCCTACGGTTAGCTACGAGCAGTACTTC
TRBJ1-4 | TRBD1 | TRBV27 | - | CASSRQGEKLFF | TGTGCCAGCAGCAGACAGGGGGAAAAACTGTTTTTT
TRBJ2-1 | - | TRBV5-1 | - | CASSYGQVGGYNEQFF | TGCGCCAGCAGCTACGGACAGGTCGGGGGCTACAATGAGCAGTTCTTC
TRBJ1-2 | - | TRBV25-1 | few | CASSEGGGEYTF | TGTGCCAGCAGTGAGGGAGGCGGGGAGTACACCTTC
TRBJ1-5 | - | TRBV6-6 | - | CASSYRGYSNQPQHF | TGTGCCAGCAGTTACAGGGGGTATAGCAATCAGCCCCAGCATTTT
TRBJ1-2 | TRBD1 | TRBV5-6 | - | CASSWDRASDGYTF | TGTGCCAGCAGCTGGGACAGGGCTTCCGACGGCTACACCTTC
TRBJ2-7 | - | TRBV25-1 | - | CASSEYRAGVRNEQYF | TGTGCCAGCAGTGAATATAGGGCAGGGGTTCGTAACGAGCAGTACTTC
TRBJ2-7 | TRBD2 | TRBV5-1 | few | CASSPPGGSYEQYF | TGCGCCAGCAGCCCGCCGGGGGGGTCCTACGAGCAGTACTTC
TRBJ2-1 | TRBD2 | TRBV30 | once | CAWSGLAGRDNEQFF | TGTGCCTGGAGTGGCCTAGCGGGACGTGACAATGAGCAGTTCTTC
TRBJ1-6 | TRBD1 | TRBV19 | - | CASRTGISPLHF | TGTGCCAGTCGGACAGGGATTTCACCCCTCCACTTT
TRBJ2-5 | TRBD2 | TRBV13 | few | CASSLESGGGAEETQYF | TGTGCCAGCAGCTTAGAATCCGGCGGGGGGGCCGAGGAGACCCAGTACTTC
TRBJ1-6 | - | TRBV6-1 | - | CASSGGRSYNSPLHF | TGTGCCAGCAGTGGAGGGCGCTCCTATAATTCACCCCTCCACTTT
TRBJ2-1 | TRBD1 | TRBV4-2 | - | CASSQDPGTGNNEQFF | TGTGCCAGCAGCCAAGACCCCGGGACAGGGAACAATGAGCAGTTCTTC